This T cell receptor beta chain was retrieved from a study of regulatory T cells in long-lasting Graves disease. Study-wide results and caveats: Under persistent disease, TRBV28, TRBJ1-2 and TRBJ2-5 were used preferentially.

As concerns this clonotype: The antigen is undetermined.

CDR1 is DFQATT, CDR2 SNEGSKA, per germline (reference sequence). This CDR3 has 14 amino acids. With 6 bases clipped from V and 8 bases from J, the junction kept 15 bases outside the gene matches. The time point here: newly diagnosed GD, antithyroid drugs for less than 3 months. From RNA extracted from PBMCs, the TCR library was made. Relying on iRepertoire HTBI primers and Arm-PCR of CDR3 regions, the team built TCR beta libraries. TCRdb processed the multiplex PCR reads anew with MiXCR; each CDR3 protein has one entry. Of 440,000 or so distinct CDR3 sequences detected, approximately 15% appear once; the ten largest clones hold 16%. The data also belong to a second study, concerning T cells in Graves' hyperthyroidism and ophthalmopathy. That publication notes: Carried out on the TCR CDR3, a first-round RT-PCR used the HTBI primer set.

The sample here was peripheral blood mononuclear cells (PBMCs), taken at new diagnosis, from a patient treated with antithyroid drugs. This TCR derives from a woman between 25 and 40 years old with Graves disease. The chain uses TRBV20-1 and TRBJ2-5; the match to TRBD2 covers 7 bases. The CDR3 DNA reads TGCAGTGCCGGAGAGGGCGGGAGAGTTCTAACCCAGTACTTC. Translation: CSAGEGGRVLTQYF.